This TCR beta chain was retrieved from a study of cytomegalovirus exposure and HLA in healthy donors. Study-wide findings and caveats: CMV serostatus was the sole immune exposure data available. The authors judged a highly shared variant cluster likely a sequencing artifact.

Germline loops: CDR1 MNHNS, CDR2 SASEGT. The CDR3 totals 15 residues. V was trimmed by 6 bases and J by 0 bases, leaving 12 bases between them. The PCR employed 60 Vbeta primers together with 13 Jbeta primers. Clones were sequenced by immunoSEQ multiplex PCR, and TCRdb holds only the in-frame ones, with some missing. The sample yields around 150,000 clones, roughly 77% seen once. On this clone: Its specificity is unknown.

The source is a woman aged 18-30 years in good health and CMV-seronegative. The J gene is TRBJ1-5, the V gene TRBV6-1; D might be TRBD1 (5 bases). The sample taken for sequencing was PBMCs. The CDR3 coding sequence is TGTGCCAGCAGCCGACCGGGGGGTAGCAATCAGCCCCAGCATTTT. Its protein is CASSRPGGSNQPQHF.